A selection of T cell receptor beta chains follows, all from one sample in a study of control samples from healthy donors and cancer patients. Produced via immunoSEQ multiplex PCR; TCRdb's table is partial and in-frame only. The sample carries around 85,000 clones, about 89% recorded once. Sequenced: blood. The receptors were sampled from a woman aged 55-70 years in good health. CDR3s include the opening cysteine and the closing phenylalanine or tryptophan. The order of the fields is J gene, clone size, D gene, V gene, CDR3 DNA, CDR3 protein. The D gene is left open where the match is weak. Clone size is not always given. Where it is, it says once, few, many or a class for expanded clones.

TRBJ2-1,.,.,TRBV10-1,TGCGCCAGCAGTGATCTGGGGTCCCCCCCTTACAATGAGCAGTTCTTC,CASSDLGSPPYNEQFF
TRBJ1-1,.,TRBD1,TRBV4-1,TGCGCCAGCAGCCAAGATCGACCGACAGGGGGAAGAAGGAACACTGAAGCTTTCTTT,CASSQDRPTGGRRNTEAFF
TRBJ2-3,once,.,TRBV10-3,TGTGCCATCAGTGATTTTCGCGACGGGACAGATACGCAGTATTTT,CAISDFRDGTDTQYF
TRBJ2-1,.,.,TRBV4-1,TGCGCCAGCAAGGGCGACCGGAATGAGCAGTTCTTC,CASKGDRNEQFF
TRBJ2-2,.,.,TRBV5-1,TGCGCCAGCAGTTGGGGGACGAGGGCGAACACCGGGGAGCTGTTTTTT,CASSWGTRANTGELFF
TRBJ1-1,.,.,TRBV12-3/TRBV12-4,TGTGCCAGCAGTTTCGAGATAAACACTGAAGCTTTCTTT,CASSFEINTEAFF
TRBJ2-1,.,.,TRBV10-3,TGTGCCATCAAGGCCGGAAGTTACAATGAGCAGTTCTTC,CAIKAGSYNEQFF
TRBJ2-7,.,.,TRBV2,TGTGCCAGCAGTGAGGGCGGCAGTTCCTACGAGCAGTACTTC,CASSEGGSSYEQYF
TRBJ2-5,.,.,TRBV19,TGTGCCAGTAGTATGCAGCCCTGGTACCAAGAGACCCAGTACTTC,CASSMQPWYQETQYF
TRBJ2-7,.,.,TRBV3-1/TRBV3-2,TGTGCCAGCAGCCAAGCGGGGACAATTAACTACGAGCAGTACTTC,CASSQAGTINYEQYF
TRBJ2-1,.,TRBD1,TRBV18,TGTGCCAGCTCACCACCGACAGGGTTTACAGGGAATGAGCAGTTCTTC,CASSPPTGFTGNEQFF
TRBJ1-1,few,.,TRBV6-2/TRBV6-3,TGTGCCAGCAGTTACTCGCGGAGATCGGTCGCTGAAGCTTTCTTT,CASSYSRRSVAEAFF
TRBJ2-1,.,.,TRBV11-2,TGTGCCAGCAGCTTAGGGAACCTAGGCCCTCCTTCCTACAATGAGCAGTTCTTC,CASSLGNLGPPSYNEQFF
TRBJ2-5,.,TRBD1,TRBV29-1,TGCAGCGTTGATTGGTCCCGACAGGGCAGCGAGACCCAGTACTTC,CSVDWSRQGSETQYF
TRBJ2-5,once,.,TRBV10-3,TGTGCCATCAGTGCCCCAGCCCAAGAGACCCAGTACTTC,CAISAPAQETQYF
TRBJ2-4,.,.,TRBV11-2,TGTGCCAGCAGCGCGAACGGAGGGGGCGCAGACATTCAGTACTTC,CASSANGGGADIQYF
TRBJ1-2,.,.,TRBV14,TGTGCCAGCAGCCCCTCGTATAACTATGGCTACACCTTC,CASSPSYNYGYTF
TRBJ1-2,.,.,TRBV27,TGTGCCAGCAGTTCCGTTCATAGCGGCTACACCTTC,CASSSVHSGYTF
TRBJ1-2,.,.,TRBV5-6,TGTGCCAGCAGCTTACAGGGAGGGGTCTATGGCTACACCTTC,CASSLQGGVYGYTF
TRBJ2-1,.,TRBD2,TRBV18,TGTGCCAGCTCACCACTACTAGCGGGCAGCGGATTCAATGAGCAGTTCTTC,CASSPLLAGSGFNEQFF